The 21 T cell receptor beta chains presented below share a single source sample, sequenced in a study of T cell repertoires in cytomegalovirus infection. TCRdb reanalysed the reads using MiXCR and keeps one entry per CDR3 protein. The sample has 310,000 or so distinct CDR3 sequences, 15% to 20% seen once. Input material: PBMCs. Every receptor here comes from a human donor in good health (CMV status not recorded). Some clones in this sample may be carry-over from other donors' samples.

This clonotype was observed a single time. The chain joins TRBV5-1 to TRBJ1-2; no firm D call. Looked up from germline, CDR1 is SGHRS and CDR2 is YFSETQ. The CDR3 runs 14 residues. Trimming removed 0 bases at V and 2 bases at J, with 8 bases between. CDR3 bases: TGCGCCAGCAGCTTGGCCTTCGGAAACTATGGCTACACCTTC. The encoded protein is CASSLAFGNYGYTF.

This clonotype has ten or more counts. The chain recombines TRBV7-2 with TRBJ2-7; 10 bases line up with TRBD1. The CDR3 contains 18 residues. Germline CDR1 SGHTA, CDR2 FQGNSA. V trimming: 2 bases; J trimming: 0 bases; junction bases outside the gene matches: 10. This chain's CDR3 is CASSLSVGQGTLSYEQYF. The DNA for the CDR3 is TGTGCCAGCAGCTTAAGCGTGGGACAGGGGACCCTCTCCTACGAGCAGTACTTC. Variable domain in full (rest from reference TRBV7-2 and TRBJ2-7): GAGVSQSPSNKVTEKGKDVELRCDPISGHTALYWYRQSLGQGLEFLIYFQGNSAPDKSGLPSDRFSAERTGGSVSTLTIQRTQQEDSAVYLCASSLSVGQGTLSYEQYFGPGTRLTVT.

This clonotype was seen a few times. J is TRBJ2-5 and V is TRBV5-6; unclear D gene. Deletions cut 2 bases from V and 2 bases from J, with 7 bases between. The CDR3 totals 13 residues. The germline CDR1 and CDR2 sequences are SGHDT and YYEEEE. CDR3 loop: CASSFRPQETQYF. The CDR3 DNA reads TGTGCCAGCAGCTTCCGTCCTCAAGAGACCCAGTACTTC.

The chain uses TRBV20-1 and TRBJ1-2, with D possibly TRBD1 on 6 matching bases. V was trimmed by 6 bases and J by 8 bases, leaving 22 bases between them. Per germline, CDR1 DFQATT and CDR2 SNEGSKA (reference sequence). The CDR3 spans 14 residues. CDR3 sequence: CSAIDGQSKKGYTF. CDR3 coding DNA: TGCAGTGCGATTGATGGACAGTCGAAAAAAGGCTACACCTTC.

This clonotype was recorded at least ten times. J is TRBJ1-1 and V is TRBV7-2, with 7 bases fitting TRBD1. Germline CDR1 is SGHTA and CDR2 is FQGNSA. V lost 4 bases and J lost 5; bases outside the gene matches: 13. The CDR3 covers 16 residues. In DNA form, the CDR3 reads TGTGCCAGCAGCTCTCGCGCGTCAGGGGGGGGGACTGAAGCTTTCTTT. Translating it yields CASSSRASGGGTEAFF.

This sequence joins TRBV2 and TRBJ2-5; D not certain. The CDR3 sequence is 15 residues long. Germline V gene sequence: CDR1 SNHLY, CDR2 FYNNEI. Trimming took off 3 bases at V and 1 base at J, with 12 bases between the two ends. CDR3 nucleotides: TGTGCCAGCAGTGATAGTTGGGGAAGCCAAGAGACCCAGTACTTC. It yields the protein CASSDSWGSQETQYF.

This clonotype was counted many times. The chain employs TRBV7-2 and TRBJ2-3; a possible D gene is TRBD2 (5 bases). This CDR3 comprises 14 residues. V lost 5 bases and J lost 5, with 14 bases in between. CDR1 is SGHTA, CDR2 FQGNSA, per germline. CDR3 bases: TGTGCCAGCAGCCTGCCGGGCCGGGGAGATACGCAGTATTTT. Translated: CASSLPGRGDTQYF.

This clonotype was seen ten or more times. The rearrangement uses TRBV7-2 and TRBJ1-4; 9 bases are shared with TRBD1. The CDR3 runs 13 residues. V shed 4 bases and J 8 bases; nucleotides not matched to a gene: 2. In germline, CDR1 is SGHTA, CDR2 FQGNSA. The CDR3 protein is CASSSGQGEKLFF. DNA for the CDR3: TGTGCCAGCAGCTCAGGACAGGGGGAAAAACTGTTTTTT.

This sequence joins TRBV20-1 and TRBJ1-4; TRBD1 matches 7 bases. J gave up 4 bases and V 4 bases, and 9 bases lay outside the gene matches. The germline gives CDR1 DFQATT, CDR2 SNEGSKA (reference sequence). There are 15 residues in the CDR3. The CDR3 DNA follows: TGCAGTGCTATCGGGACAGCGGGGGATAATGAAAAACTGTTTTTT. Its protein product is CSAIGTAGDNEKLFF.

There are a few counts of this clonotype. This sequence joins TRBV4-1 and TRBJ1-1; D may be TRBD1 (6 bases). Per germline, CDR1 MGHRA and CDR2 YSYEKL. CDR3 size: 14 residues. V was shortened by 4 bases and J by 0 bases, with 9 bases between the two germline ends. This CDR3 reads CASSRDTLNTEAFF. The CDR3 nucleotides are TGCGCCAGCAGCCGGGACACCCTGAACACTGAAGCTTTCTTT.

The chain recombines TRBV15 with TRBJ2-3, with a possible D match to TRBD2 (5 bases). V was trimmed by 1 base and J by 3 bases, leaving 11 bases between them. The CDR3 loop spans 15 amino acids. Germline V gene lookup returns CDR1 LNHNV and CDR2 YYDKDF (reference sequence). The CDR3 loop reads CATSRGRGSTDTQYF. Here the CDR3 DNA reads TGTGCCACCAGCAGAGGTCGGGGATCGACAGATACGCAGTATTTT. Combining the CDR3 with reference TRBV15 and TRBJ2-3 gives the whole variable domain DAMVIQNPRYQVTQFGKPVTLSCSQTLNHNVMYWYQQKSSQAPKLLFHYYDKDFNNEADTPDNFQSRRPNTSFCFLDIRSPGLGDTAMYLCATSRGRGSTDTQYFGPGTRLTVL.

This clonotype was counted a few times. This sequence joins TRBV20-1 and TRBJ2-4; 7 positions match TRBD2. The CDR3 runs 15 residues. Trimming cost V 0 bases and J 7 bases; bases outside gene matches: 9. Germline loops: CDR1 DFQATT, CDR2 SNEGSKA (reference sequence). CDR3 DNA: TGCAGTGCTAGAGATAGGGAGGGGACCCTCAACATTCAGTACTTC. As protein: CSARDREGTLNIQYF.

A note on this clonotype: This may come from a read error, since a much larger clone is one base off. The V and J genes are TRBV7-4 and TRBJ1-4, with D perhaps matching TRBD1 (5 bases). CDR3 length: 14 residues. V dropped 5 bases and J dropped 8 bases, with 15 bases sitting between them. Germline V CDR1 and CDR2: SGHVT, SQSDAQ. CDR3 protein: CASSPTRNREKLFF. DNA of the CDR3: TGTGCCAGCAGCCCAACCCGGAACAGGGAAAAACTGTTTTTT.

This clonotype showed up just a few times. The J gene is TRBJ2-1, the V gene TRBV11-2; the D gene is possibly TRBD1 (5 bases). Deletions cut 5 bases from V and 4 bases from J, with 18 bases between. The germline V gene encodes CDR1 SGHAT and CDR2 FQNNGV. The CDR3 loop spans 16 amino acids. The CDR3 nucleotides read TGTGCCAGCAGCGACGTGATGGGGCCAGTATACAATGAGCAGTTCTTC. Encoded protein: CASSDVMGPVYNEQFF.

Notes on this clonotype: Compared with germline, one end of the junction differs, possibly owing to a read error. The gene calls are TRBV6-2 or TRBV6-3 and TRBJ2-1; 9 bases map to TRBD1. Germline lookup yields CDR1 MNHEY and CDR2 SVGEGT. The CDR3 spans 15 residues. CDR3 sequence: CASSLQGAAYNAQFF. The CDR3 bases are TGTGCCAGCAGCCTACAGGGGGCAGCCTACAATGCGCAGTTCTTC.

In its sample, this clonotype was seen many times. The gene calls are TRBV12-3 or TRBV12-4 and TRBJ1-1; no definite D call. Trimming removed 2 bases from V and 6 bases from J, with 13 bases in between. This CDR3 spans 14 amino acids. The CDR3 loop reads CASSLYGEVAEAFF. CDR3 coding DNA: TGTGCCAGCAGTTTATATGGGGAAGTAGCTGAAGCTTTCTTT.

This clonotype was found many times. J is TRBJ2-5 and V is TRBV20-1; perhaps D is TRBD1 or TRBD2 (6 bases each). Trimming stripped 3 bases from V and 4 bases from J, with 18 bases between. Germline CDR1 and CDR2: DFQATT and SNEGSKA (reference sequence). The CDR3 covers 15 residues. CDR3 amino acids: CSASPSGARRETQYF. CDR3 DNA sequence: TGCAGTGCTAGTCCCTCGGGGGCGCGTAGAGAGACCCAGTACTTC.

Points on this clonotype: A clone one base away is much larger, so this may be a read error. The CDR3 sequence: CASSLEGLGNSSLHF. The CDR3 DNA reads TGTGCCAGCAGCTTAGAGGGTTTGGGGAATTCATCCCTCCACTTT. V is TRBV7-2 and J is TRBJ1-6; D unclear. The CDR3 is made up of 15 amino acids. From germline, CDR1 is SGHTA and CDR2 FQGNSA.

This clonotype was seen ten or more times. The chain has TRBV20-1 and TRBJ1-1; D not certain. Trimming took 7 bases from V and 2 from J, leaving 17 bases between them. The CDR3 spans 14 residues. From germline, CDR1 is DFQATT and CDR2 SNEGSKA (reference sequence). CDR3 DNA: TGCAGTGTACAAGAATTGGGTGCAAACACTGAAGCTTTCTTT. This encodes CSVQELGANTEAFF.

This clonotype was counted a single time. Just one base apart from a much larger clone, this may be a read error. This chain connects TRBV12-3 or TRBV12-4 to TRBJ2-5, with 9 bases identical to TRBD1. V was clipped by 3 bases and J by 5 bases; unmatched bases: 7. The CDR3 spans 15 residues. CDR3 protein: CASSLVGTGFETQYF. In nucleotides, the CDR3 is TGTGCCAGCAGTTTGGTGGGGACAGGGTTCGAGACCCAGTACTTC.

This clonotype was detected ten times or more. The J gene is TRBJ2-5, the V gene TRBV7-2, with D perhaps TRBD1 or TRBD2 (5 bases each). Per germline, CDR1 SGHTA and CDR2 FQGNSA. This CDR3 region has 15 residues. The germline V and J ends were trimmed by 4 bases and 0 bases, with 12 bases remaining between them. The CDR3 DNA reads TGTGCCAGCAGCTCAGGGCCGGGACACCAAGAGACCCAGTACTTC. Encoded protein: CASSSGPGHQETQYF. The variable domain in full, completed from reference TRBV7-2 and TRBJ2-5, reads GAGVSQSPSNKVTEKGKDVELRCDPISGHTALYWYRQSLGQGLEFLIYFQGNSAPDKSGLPSDRFSAERTGGSVSTLTIQRTQQEDSAVYLCASSSGPGHQETQYFGPGTRLLVL.